This TCR beta chain was sequenced during a study of PD-1 blockade in mismatch repair-deficient tumors. Study-level background: Patients had 12 to 13 mismatch repair-deficient cancer types and were previously treated and progressing. Study-level results: Rapid post-treatment expansion, then contraction, generally preceding radiologic response, marked tumor-resident clones.

Sequencing used immunoSEQ multiplex PCR; TCRdb keeps in-frame clones, though not all of them. This sample has tens of thousands of clones, with about 87% found just once. Every patient had mismatch repair deficiency by PCR or immunohistochemistry. TCRs were sequenced from three patients responding to pembrolizumab. On this clone: The antigen remains undetermined.

This CDR3 is 16 amino acids long. V trimming: 0 bases; J trimming: 4 bases; junction bases outside the gene matches: 7. Germline CDR1 and CDR2: SEHNR and FQNEAQ (reference sequence). The genes are TRBV7-9 and TRBJ2-5; 8 bases are a match to TRBD1. This sequence originates from an adult with mismatch repair-deficient cancer. The specimen was peripheral blood, collected 52 weeks after starting pembrolizumab. The CDR3: CASSLAFRGHRETQYF. The CDR3 DNA is TGTGCCAGCAGCTTAGCTTTCAGGGGGCATCGAGAGACCCAGTACTTC.